This T cell receptor beta chain was observed in a study of Ad26.COV2.S vaccination and SARS-CoV-2 variants. Study context: The COV1001 Ad26.COV2.S trial arm included the donor. The vaccine Ad26.COV2.S was put into the muscle once, or twice with 56 days between.

V gave up 6 bases and J gave up 5 bases, with 17 bases separating them. The CDR3 runs to 15 residues. Per the germline V gene, CDR1 is LGHNT and CDR2 is FRNRAP. Measured with immunoSEQ multiplex PCR; TCRdb has only the in-frame clones, and not every one. This table holds about 440,000 clones, less than 95% found once. Specified treatment: around 19 received Ad26.COV2.S at low or high dose, single or two shots; 5 received placebo; per-sample allocation not given. Sampling was performed 63 days after the first vaccine or placebo injection. Based in Boston, the donor was an adult of 18-55 years. An Ad26 vector carrying the Wuhan-strain SARS-CoV-2 spike served as the vaccine.

The clonotype comes from a person between 18 and 59 years old who received the Ad26.COV2.S COVID-19 vaccine or a placebo. The sample was peripheral blood, taken in a trial of Ad26.COV2.S vaccine versus placebo. The rearrangement joins TRBV12-5 to TRBJ2-1; D not certain. CDR3 in DNA: TGTGCTAGTGGATACGACCCGTCTATCAACAATGAGCAGTTCTTC. This translates into CASGYDPSINNEQFF.